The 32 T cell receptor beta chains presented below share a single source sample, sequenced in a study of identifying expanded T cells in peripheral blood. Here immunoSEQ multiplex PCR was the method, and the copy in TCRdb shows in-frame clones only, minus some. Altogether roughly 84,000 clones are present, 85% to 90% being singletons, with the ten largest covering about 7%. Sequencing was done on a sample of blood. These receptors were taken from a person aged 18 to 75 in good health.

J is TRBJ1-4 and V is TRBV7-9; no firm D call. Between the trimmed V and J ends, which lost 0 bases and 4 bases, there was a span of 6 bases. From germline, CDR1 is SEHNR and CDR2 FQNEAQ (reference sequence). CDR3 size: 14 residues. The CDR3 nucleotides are TGTGCCAGCAGCTTAGCGGTCCATAATGAAAAACTGTTTTTT. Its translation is CASSLAVHNEKLFF.

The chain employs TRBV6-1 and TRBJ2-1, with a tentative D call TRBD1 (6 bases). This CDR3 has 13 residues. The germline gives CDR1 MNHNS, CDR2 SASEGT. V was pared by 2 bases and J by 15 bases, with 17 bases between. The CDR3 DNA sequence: TGTGCCAGCAGTGAACGATCTCCGGGACATTGGTTCTTC. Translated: CASSERSPGHWFF.

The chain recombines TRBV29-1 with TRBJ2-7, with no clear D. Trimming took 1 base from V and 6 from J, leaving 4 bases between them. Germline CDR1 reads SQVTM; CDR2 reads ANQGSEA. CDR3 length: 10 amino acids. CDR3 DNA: TGCAGCGTTGAAGCAGGCGAGCAGTACTTC. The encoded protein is CSVEAGEQYF.

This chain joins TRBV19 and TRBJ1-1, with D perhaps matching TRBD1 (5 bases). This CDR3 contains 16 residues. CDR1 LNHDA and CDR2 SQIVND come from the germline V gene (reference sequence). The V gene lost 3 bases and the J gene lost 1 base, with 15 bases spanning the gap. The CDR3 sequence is CASSILSWGGNTEAFF. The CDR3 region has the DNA TGTGCCAGTAGTATCCTGTCCTGGGGGGGGAACACTGAAGCTTTCTTT.

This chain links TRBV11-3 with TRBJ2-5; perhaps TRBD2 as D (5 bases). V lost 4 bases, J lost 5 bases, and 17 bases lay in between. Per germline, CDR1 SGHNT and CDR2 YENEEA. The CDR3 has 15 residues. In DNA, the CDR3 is TGTGCCAGCAGCTCGGGCGGGCTCCGCGGGGAGACCCAGTACTTC. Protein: CASSSGGLRGETQYF. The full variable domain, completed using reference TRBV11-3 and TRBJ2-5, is EAGVVQSPRYKIIEKKQPVAFWCNPISGHNTLYWYLQNLGQGPELLIRYENEEAVDDSQLPKDRFSAERLKGVDSTLKIQPAELGDSAVYLCASSSGGLRGETQYFGPGTRLLVL.

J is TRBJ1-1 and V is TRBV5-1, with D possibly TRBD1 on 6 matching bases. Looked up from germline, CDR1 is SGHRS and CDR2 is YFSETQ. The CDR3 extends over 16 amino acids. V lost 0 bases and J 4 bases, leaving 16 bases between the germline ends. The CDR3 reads CASSLAQVRGATEAFF. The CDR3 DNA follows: TGCGCCAGCAGCTTGGCCCAGGTGAGGGGGGCCACTGAAGCTTTCTTT.

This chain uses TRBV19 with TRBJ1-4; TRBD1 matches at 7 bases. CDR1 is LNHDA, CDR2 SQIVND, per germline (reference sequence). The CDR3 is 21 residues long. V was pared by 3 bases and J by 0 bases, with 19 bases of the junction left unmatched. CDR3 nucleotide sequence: TGTGCCAGTAGTATGTTTTATCCGGGGGACAGCGTTGGAGCAACTAATGAAAAACTGTTTTTT. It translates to CASSMFYPGDSVGATNEKLFF.

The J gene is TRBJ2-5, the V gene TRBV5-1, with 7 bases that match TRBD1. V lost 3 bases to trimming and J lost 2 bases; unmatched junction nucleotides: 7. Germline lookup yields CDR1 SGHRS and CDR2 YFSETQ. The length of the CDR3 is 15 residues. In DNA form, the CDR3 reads TGCGCCAGCAGCTCTGACAGGGTAGGACAAGAGACCCAGTACTTC. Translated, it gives CASSSDRVGQETQYF.

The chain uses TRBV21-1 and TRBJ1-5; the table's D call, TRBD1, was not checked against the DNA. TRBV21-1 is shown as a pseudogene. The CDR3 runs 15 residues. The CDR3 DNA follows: TGTGCCAGCAGTAGGCAGGGGGGCGGCAATCAGCCCCAGCATTTT. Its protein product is CASSRQGGGNQPQHF.

CDR3 DNA sequence: TGTGCCAGCAGCGTAGCCCCCTCACGAGATACGCAGTATTTT. It specifies CASSVAPSRDTQYF. The gene calls are TRBV9 and TRBJ2-3; D is uncertain. V gave up 0 bases and J gave up 5 bases, with 10 bases separating them. Per the germline V gene, CDR1 is SGDLS and CDR2 is YYNGEE. The CDR3 sequence is 14 residues long.

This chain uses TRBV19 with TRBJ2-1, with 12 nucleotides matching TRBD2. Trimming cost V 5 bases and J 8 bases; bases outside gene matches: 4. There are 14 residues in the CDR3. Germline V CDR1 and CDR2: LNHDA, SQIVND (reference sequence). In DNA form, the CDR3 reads TGTGCCAGTAGTTTGACTAGCGGGAGTGATGAGCAGTTCTTC. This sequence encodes CASSLTSGSDEQFF.

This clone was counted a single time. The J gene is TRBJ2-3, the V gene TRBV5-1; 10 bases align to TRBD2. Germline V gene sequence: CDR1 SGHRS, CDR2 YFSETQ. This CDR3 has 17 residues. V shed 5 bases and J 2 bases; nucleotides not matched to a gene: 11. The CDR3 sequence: CASSSLAGASPTDTQYF. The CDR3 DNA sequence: TGCGCCAGCAGTAGTCTAGCGGGGGCCTCTCCCACAGATACGCAGTATTTT. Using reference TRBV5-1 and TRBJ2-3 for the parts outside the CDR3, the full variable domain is KAGVTQTPRYLIKTRGQQVTLSCSPISGHRSVSWYQQTPGQGLQFLFEYFSETQRNKGNFPGRFSGRQFSNSRSEMNVSTLELGDSALYLCASSSLAGASPTDTQYFGPGTRLTVL.

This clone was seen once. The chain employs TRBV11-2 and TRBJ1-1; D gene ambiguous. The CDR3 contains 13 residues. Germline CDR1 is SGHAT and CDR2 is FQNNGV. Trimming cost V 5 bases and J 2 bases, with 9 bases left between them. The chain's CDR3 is CASSADHNTEAFF. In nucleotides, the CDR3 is TGTGCCAGCAGCGCGGACCATAACACTGAAGCTTTCTTT.

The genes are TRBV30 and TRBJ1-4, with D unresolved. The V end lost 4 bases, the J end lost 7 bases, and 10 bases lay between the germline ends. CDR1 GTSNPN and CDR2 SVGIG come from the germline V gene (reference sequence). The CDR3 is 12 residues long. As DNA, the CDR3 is TGTGCCTGGAAGGCTCCCTCTGAAAAACTGTTTTTT. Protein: CAWKAPSEKLFF.

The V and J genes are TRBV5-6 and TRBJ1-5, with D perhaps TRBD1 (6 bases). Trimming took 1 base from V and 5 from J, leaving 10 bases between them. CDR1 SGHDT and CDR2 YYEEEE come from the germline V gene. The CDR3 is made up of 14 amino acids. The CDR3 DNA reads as TGTGCCAGCAGCTTGCTGAGGGGGGATCAGCCCCAGCATTTT. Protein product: CASSLLRGDQPQHF. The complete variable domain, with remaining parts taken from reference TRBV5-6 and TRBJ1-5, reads DAGVTQSPTHLIKTRGQQVTLRCSPKSGHDTVSWYQQALGQGPQFIFQYYEEEERQRGNFPDRFSGHQFPNYSSELNVNALLLGDSALYLCASSLLRGDQPQHFGDGTRLSIL.

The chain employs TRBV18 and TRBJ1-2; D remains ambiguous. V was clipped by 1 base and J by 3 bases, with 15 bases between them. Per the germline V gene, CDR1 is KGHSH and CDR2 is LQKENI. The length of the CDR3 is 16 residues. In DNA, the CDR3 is TGTGCCAGCTCACCACTTAAAGAGCAAACCTACTATGGCTACACCTTC. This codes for CASSPLKEQTYYGYTF.

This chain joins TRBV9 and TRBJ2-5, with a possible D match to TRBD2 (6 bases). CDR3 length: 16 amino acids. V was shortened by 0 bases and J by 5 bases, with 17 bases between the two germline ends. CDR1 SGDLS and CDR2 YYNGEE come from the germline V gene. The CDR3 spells CASSVVPGGAGETQYF. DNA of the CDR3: TGTGCCAGCAGCGTAGTTCCCGGCGGGGCCGGGGAGACCCAGTACTTC.

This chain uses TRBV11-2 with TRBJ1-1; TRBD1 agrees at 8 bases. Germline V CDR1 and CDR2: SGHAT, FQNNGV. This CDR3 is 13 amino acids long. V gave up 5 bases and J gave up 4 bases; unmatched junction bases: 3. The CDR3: CASSPGGRTEAFF. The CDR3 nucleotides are TGTGCCAGCAGCCCAGGGGGCCGCACTGAAGCTTTCTTT.

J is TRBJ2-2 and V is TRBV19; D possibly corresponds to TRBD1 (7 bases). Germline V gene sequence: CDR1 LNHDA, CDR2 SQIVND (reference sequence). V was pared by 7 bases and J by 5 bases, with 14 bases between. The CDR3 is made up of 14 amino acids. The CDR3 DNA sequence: TGTGCCAGTATGCGGGACAGAACAACCGGGGAGCTGTTTTTT. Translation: CASMRDRTTGELFF. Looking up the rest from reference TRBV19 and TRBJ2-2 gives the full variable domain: DGGITQSPKYLFRKEGQNVTLSCEQNLNHDAMYWYRQDPGQGLRLIYYSQIVNDFQKGDIAEGYSVSREKKESFPLTVTSAQKNPTAFYLCASMRDRTTGELFFGEGSRLTVL.

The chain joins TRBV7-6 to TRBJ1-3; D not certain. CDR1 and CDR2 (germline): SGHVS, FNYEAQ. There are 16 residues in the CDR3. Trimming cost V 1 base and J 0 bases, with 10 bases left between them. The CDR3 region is CASSLDTQSSGNTIYF. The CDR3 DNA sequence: TGTGCCAGCAGCTTAGATACGCAGTCCTCTGGAAACACCATATATTTT.

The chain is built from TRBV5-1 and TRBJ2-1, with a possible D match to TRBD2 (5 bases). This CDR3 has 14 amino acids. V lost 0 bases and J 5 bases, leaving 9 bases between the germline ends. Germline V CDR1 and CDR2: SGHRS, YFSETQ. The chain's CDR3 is CASSLGEQNNEQFF. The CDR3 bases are TGCGCCAGCAGCTTGGGGGAGCAAAACAATGAGCAGTTCTTC.

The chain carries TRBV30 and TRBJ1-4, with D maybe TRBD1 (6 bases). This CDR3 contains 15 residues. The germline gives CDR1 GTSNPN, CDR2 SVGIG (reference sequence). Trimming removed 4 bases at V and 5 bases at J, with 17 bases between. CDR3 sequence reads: CAWTYVGAINEKLFF. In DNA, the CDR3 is TGTGCCTGGACTTACGTGGGGGCGATCAATGAAAAACTGTTTTTT.

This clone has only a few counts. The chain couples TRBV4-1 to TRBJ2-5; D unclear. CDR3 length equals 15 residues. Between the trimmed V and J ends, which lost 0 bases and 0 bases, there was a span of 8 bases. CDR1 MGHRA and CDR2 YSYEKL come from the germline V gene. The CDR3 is CASSQDAAYQETQYF. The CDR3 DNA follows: TGCGCCAGCAGCCAAGATGCGGCGTACCAAGAGACCCAGTACTTC.

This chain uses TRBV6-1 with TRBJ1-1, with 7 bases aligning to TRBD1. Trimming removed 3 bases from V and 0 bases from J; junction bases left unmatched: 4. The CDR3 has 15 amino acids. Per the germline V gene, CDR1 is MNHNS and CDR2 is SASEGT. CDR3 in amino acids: CASSEEGAVNTEAFF. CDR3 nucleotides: TGTGCCAGCAGTGAGGAGGGGGCAGTGAACACTGAAGCTTTCTTT.

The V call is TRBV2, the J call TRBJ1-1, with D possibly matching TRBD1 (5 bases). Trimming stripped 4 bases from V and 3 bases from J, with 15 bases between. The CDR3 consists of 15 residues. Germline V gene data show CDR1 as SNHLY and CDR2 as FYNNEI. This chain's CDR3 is CASSGGGIRYTEAFF. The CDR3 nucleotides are TGTGCCAGCAGTGGGGGGGGGATCCGTTACACTGAAGCTTTCTTT. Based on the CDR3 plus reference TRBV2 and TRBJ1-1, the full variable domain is EPEVTQTPSHQVTQMGQEVILRCVPISNHLYFYWYRQILGQKVEFLVSFYNNEISEKSEIFDDQFSVERPDGSNFTLKIRSTKLEDSAMYFCASSGGGIRYTEAFFGQGTRLTVV.

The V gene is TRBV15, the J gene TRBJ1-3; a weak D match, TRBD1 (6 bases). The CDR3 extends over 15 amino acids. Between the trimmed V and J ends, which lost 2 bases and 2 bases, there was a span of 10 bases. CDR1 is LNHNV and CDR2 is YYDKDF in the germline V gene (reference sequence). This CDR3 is CATSRPDRPGNTIYF. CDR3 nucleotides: TGTGCCACCAGCAGACCGGACAGACCTGGAAACACCATATATTTT.

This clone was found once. In DNA form, the CDR3 reads TGTGCCAGCTCACCACGCACAGGGGGCCTGGGCACTGAAGCTTTCTTT. As protein: CASSPRTGGLGTEAFF. The chain employs TRBV18 and TRBJ1-1; 9 nucleotides agree with TRBD1. This CDR3 has 16 amino acids. The V segment lost 1 base and the J segment 4 bases; nucleotides outside the gene matches: 7. In germline, CDR1 is KGHSH, CDR2 LQKENI.

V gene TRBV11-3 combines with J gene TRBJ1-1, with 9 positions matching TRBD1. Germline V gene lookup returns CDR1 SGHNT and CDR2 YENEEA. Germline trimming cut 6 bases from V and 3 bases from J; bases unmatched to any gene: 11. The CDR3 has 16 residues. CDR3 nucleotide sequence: TGTGCCAGCAGGCCGCGGGACAGGGTGTTTGACACTGAAGCTTTCTTT. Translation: CASRPRDRVFDTEAFF.

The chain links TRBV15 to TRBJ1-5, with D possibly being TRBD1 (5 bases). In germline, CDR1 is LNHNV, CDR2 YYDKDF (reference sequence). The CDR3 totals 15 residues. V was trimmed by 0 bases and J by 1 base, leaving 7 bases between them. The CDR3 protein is CATSRDPGSNQPQHF. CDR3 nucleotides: TGTGCCACCAGCAGAGATCCAGGGAGCAATCAGCCCCAGCATTTT.

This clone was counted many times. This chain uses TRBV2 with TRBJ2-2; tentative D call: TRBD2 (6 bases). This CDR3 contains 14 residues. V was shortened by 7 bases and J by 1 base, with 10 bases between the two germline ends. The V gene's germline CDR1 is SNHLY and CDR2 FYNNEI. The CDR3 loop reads CASKEGLNTGELFF. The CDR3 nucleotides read TGTGCCAGCAAGGAGGGCCTGAACACCGGGGAGCTGTTTTTT.

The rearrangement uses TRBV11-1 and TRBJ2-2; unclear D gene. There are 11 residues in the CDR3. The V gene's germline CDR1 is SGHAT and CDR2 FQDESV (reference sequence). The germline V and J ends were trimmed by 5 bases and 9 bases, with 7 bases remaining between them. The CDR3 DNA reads TGTGCCAGCAGCCTAAGCAGGGAGCTGTTTTTT. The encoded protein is CASSLSRELFF.

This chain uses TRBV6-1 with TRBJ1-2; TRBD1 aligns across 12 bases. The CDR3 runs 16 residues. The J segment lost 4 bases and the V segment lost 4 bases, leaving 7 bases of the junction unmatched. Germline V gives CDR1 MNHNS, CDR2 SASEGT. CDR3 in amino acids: CASSGGTGGSSYGYTF. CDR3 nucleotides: TGTGCCAGCAGTGGAGGGACAGGGGGCAGTAGCTATGGCTACACCTTC.